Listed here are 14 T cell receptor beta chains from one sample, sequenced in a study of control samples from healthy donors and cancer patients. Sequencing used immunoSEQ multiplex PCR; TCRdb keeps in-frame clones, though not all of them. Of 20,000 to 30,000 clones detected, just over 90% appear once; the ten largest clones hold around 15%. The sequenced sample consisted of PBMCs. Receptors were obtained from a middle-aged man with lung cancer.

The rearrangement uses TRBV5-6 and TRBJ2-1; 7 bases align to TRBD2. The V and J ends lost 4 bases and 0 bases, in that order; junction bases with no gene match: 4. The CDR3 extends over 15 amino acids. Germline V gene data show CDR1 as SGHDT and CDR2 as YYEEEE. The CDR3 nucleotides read TGTGCCAGCAGCCTGGGGGGGAGCTCCTACAATGAGCAGTTCTTC. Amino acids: CASSLGGSSYNEQFF.

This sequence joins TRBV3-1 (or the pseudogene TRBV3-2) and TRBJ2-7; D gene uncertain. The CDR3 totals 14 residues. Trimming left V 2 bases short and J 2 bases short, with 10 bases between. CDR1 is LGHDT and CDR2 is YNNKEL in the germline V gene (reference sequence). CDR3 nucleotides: TGTGCCAGCAGCCAAATAAAAGGTGCCTACGAGCAGTACTTC. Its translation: CASSQIKGAYEQYF.

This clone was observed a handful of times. CDR3 residues: CASSPQGQVYGYTF. CDR3 coding DNA: TGTGCCAGCAGCCCGCAGGGACAGGTCTATGGCTACACCTTC. The genes are TRBV3-1 (or the pseudogene TRBV3-2) and TRBJ1-2; the match to TRBD1 covers 8 bases. This CDR3 comprises 14 residues. Germline V gene data show CDR1 as LGHDT and CDR2 as YNNKEL (reference sequence). The V gene end was trimmed by 4 bases and the J gene end by 4 bases; junction bases not matched to a gene: 5.

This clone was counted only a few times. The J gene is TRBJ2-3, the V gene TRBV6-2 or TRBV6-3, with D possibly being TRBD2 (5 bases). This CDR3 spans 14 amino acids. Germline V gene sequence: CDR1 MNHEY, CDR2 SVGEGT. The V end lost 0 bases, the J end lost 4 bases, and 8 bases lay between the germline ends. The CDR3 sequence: CASSYSSSSDTQYF. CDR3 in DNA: TGTGCCAGCAGTTACTCGTCTAGCTCAGATACGCAGTATTTT.

The CDR3 nucleotides read TGTGCCAGCAGTAAGGGGAGCTCCTACAATGAGCAGTTCTTC. The encoded protein is CASSKGSSYNEQFF. The chain recombines TRBV9 with TRBJ2-1, with D perhaps TRBD1 or TRBD2 (5 bases each). The germline CDR1 and CDR2 sequences are SGDLS and YYNGEE. The CDR3 is 14 amino acids. The V end was cut by 5 bases, the J end by 0 bases, with 9 bases between.

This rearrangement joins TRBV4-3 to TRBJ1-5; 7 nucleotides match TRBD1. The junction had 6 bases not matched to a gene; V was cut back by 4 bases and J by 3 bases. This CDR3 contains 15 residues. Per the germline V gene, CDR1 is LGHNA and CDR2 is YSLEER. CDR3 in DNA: TGCGCCAGCAGCCTTTACAGGGGTCACAATCAGCCCCAGCATTTT. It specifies CASSLYRGHNQPQHF.

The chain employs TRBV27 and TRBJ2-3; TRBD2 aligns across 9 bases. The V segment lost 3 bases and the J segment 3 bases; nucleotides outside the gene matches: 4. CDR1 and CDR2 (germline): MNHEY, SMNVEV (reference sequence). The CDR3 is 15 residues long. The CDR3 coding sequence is TGTGCCAGCAGTTTGCGGGGGGGCTGGACAGATACGCAGTATTTT. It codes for CASSLRGGWTDTQYF.

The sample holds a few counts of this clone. Here the CDR3 reads CASSQDPNTGELFF. In DNA, the CDR3 is TGCGCCAGCAGCCAAGATCCTAACACCGGGGAGCTGTTTTTT. This chain links TRBV4-3 with TRBJ2-2; D unclear. This CDR3 is built from 14 residues. Germline V CDR1 and CDR2: LGHNA, YSLEER. V was cut by 0 bases and J by 2 bases, with 4 bases left in between.

The CDR3, as DNA: TGTGCCAGCAGCCCGGGAGGAGCTAGGGGCTACAATGAGCAGTTCTTC. Amino acids: CASSPGGARGYNEQFF. The genes are TRBV7-2 and TRBJ2-1, with 7 bases lining up with TRBD2. Germline V gene lookup returns CDR1 SGHTA and CDR2 FQGNSA. V lost 5 bases and J lost 3; bases outside the gene matches: 10. The length of the CDR3 is 16 residues.

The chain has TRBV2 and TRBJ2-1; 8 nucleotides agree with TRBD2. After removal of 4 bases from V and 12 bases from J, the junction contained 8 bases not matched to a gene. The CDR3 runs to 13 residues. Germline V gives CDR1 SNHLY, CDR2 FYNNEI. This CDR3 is CASSAVGGARQFF. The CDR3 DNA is TGTGCCAGCAGTGCTGTCGGGGGGGCCAGGCAGTTCTTC.

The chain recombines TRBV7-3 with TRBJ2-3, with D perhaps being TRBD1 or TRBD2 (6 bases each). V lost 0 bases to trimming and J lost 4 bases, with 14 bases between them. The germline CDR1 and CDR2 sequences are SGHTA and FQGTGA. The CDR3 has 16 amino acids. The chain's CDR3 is CASSLTGHRGSDTQYF. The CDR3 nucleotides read TGTGCCAGCAGCTTAACGGGACACCGGGGGTCAGATACGCAGTATTTT.

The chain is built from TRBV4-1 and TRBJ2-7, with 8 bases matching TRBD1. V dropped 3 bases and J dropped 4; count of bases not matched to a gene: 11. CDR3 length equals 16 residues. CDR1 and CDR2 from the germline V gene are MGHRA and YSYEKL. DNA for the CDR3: TGCGCCAGCAGCCACATCCTTGGACAGGGAAGTTACGAGCAGTACTTC. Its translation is CASSHILGQGSYEQYF.

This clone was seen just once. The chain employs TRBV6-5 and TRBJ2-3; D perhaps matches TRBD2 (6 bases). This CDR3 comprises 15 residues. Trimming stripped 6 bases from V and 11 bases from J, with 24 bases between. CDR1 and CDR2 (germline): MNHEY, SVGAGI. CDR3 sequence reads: CASSSTSYGLIGQYF. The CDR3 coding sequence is TGTGCCAGCAGCTCCACTAGCTATGGCCTTATCGGGCAGTATTTT.

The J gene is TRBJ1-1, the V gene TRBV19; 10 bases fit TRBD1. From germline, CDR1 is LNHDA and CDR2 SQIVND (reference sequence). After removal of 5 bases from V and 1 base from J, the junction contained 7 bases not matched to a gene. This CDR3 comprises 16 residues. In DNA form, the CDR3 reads TGTGCCAGTAGTTTGACCCGGGACAGGGGGAACACTGAAGCTTTCTTT. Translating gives CASSLTRDRGNTEAFF. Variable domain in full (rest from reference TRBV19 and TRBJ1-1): DGGITQSPKYLFRKEGQNVTLSCEQNLNHDAMYWYRQDPGQGLRLIYYSQIVNDFQKGDIAEGYSVSREKKESFPLTVTSAQKNPTAFYLCASSLTRDRGNTEAFFGQGTRLTVV.